What follows are 13 T cell receptor beta chains derived from one specimen sequenced in a study of blood T cell repertoires in COVID-19. Measured with immunoSEQ multiplex PCR; TCRdb has only the in-frame clones, and not every one. The profile shows about 200,000 clones, around 87% of them singletons. Sequenced: peripheral blood. These receptors all come from a man between 60 and 75 years old with acute or convalescent COVID-19.

V gene TRBV12-3 or TRBV12-4 combines with J gene TRBJ1-2, with 9 bases aligning to TRBD1. This CDR3 is 13 amino acids long. V shed 6 bases and J 4 bases; nucleotides not matched to a gene: 3. This CDR3 reads CASRGQGGYGYTF. The CDR3 DNA is TGTGCCAGCAGGGGACAGGGAGGCTATGGCTACACCTTC.

V and J are TRBV28 and TRBJ1-3, with D tentatively TRBD1 (5 bases). This CDR3 has 15 amino acids. Trimming took off 7 bases at V and 8 bases at J, with 21 bases between the two ends. CDR1 is MDHEN, CDR2 SYDVKM, per germline. This chain's CDR3 is CASIEAGQVVDTIYF. For the CDR3, the DNA is TGTGCCAGCATCGAGGCAGGGCAGGTTGTGGACACCATATATTTT.

In its sample, this clone was seen a few times. V usage is TRBV19 and J usage is TRBJ2-1, with 8 bases identical to TRBD1. CDR1 is LNHDA and CDR2 is SQIVND in the germline V gene (reference sequence). CDR3 length: 14 residues. The V gene end was trimmed by 5 bases and the J gene end by 2 bases; junction bases not matched to a gene: 2. The CDR3 region is CASSAGGPYNEQFF. The CDR3 DNA is TGTGCCAGTAGTGCAGGGGGCCCCTACAATGAGCAGTTCTTC.

The chain employs TRBV7-9 and TRBJ2-2; D remains ambiguous. The CDR3 is made up of 15 amino acids. The ends were cut back, 2 bases at V and 3 bases at J, with 10 bases in the middle. Germline-derived CDR1 and CDR2 are SEHNR and FQNEAQ (reference sequence). The CDR3 is CASSLWRSDTGELFF. The CDR3 region has the DNA TGTGCCAGCAGCTTATGGCGGTCAGACACCGGGGAGCTGTTTTTT.

The V gene is TRBV27, the J gene TRBJ2-7; D unclear. V shed 4 bases and J shed 5 bases, with 12 bases lying between them. Germline loops: CDR1 MNHEY, CDR2 SMNVEV (reference sequence). The CDR3 consists of 13 residues. Written as DNA, the CDR3 is TGTGCCAGCAGTTCCCACAACAGAAACGAGCAGTACTTC. It specifies CASSSHNRNEQYF.

A single count supports this clone. This chain uses TRBV4-1 with TRBJ2-3; D not certain. Germline CDR1 reads MGHRA; CDR2 reads YSYEKL. The V end lost 4 bases, the J end lost 4 bases, and 15 bases lay between the germline ends. This CDR3 region has 15 residues. CDR3 loop: CASSLSYQFADTQYF. The CDR3 DNA follows: TGCGCCAGCAGCCTGAGTTACCAATTCGCAGATACGCAGTATTTT.

The rearrangement uses TRBV7-3 and TRBJ2-1, with 10 bases that match TRBD1. The CDR3 length is 15 residues. Germline V gives CDR1 SGHTA, CDR2 FQGTGA. The V and J ends lost 3 bases and 6 bases, in that order; junction bases with no gene match: 5. The CDR3 DNA reads TGTGCCAGCAGCTTGCGGGGGACAGGGGTCAATGAGCAGTTCTTC. Its translation: CASSLRGTGVNEQFF.

A single count supports this clone. The CDR3 bases are TGTGCCAGCAGTTTTTCCGGGACAGAAGGAAACACCATATATTTT. This gives the protein CASSFSGTEGNTIYF. V and J are TRBV6-5 and TRBJ1-3; TRBD1 matches at 7 bases. The CDR3 has 15 residues. V dropped 4 bases and J dropped 4; count of bases not matched to a gene: 7. Germline V CDR1 and CDR2: MNHEY, SVGAGI.

This clone was seen a handful of times. The chain is built from TRBV6-1 and TRBJ1-2; D is possibly TRBD1 (6 bases). Trimming left V 1 base short and J 4 bases short, with 13 bases between. This CDR3 is built from 15 residues. Germline CDR1 MNHNS, CDR2 SASEGT. CDR3 DNA: TGTGCCAGCAGTGAAGGCCGGACAGTCTTCTATGGCTACACCTTC. It codes for CASSEGRTVFYGYTF.

This chain links TRBV15 with TRBJ1-5; 8 bases fit TRBD1. From germline, CDR1 is LNHNV and CDR2 YYDKDF (reference sequence). There are 17 residues in the CDR3. The V segment lost 1 base and the J segment 4 bases; nucleotides outside the gene matches: 9. The CDR3 DNA follows: TGTGCCACCAGCAGAGTACAAGGGACAGGAGCTAATCAGCCCCAGCATTTT. Protein product: CATSRVQGTGANQPQHF.

The J gene is TRBJ2-1, the V gene TRBV5-8, with 12 bases identical to TRBD2. V dropped 0 bases and J dropped 0; count of bases not matched to a gene: 7. CDR1 SGHTS and CDR2 YDEGEE come from the germline V gene. The CDR3 runs to 19 residues. The DNA for the CDR3 is TGTGCCAGCAGCTTGGTAGGCCTAGCGGGGGGGAGCTCCTACAATGAGCAGTTCTTC. It encodes CASSLVGLAGGSSYNEQFF.

This chain uses TRBV18 with TRBJ2-2; D possibly corresponds to TRBD1 (6 bases). CDR1 and CDR2 (germline): KGHSH, LQKENI. The CDR3 is 16 amino acids. Trimming removed 6 bases from V and 3 bases from J, with 17 bases in between. The CDR3 is CASSTGYRVDTGELFF. Here the CDR3 DNA reads TGTGCCAGCTCCACCGGTTACAGGGTGGACACCGGGGAGCTGTTTTTT. Looking up the rest from reference TRBV18 and TRBJ2-2 gives the full variable domain: NAGVMQNPRHLVRRRGQEARLRCSPMKGHSHVYWYRQLPEEGLKFMVYLQKENIIDESGMPKERFSAEFPKEGPSILRIQQVVRGDSAAYFCASSTGYRVDTGELFFGEGSRLTVL.

This chain uses TRBV7-9 with TRBJ1-4, with 8 bases lining up with TRBD1. The V gene end was trimmed by 5 bases and the J gene end by 10 bases; junction bases not matched to a gene: 9. The CDR3 has 14 residues. The germline V gene encodes CDR1 SEHNR and CDR2 FQNEAQ (reference sequence). CDR3 amino acids: CASSVDRGNGKLFF. In nucleotides, the CDR3 is TGTGCCAGCAGCGTAGACAGGGGTAACGGAAAACTGTTTTTT.